This T cell receptor beta chain comes out of a study of T cell responses to AZD1222 COVID-19 vaccine. Study-level background: Analysis merged second doses at about 4 or about 12 weeks.

Study results and caveats: Elevations in Spike-specific TCR breadth and depth followed administration of two AZD1222 doses. Spike was spanned by vaccine-associated CD4 TCRs, which were dominant at 160-218 and 743-854. Donors, mostly white British, included more females; clonal diversity was possibly underestimated.

Clones were sequenced by immunoSEQ multiplex PCR, and TCRdb holds only the in-frame ones, with some missing. The sample holds fewer than 150,000 clones; about nine tenths are singletons and the top ten take 1.4% to 1.5%. This clone has only a few counts. Its antigen remains unidentified. V shed 2 bases and J shed 2 bases, with 8 bases lying between them. The germline V gene has CDR1 MNHNS and CDR2 SASEGT. CDR3 size: 14 residues. The sample consisted of peripheral blood, taken on day 0 of AZD1222 vaccination. This chain connects TRBV6-1 to TRBJ2-3; D may be TRBD1 (5 bases). The clonotype comes from an adult in good health. Here the CDR3 DNA reads TGTGCCAGCAGTGAACAGGGCAACACAGATACGCAGTATTTT. This encodes CASSEQGNTDTQYF.